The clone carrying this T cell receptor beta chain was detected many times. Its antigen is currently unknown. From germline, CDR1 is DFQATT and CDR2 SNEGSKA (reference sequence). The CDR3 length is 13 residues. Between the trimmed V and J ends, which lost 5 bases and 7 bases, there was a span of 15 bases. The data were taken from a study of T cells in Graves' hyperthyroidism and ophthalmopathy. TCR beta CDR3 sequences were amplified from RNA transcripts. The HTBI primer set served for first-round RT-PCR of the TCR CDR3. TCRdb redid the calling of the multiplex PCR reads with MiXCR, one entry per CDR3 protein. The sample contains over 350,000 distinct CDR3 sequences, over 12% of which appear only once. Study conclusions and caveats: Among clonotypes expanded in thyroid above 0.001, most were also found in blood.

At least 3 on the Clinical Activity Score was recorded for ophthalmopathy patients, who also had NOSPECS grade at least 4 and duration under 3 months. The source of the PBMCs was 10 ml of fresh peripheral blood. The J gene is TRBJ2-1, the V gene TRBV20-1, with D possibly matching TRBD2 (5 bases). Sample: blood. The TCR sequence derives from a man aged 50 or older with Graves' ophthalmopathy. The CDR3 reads CSALPLANNEQFF. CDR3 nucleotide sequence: TGCAGTGCTCTCCCCTTAGCGAATAATGAGCAGTTCTTC.